Shown below are 10 T cell receptor beta chains from a single sample sequenced in a study of blood T cells in healthy people across ages. A sample-barcoded 5' primer and a J-beta primer mix were used in a second PCR of about 7 to 11 cycles. MiXCR, applied by TCRdb to the 5' RACE reads, yields one record per CDR3 protein. The table records approximately 800,000 distinct CDR3 sequences, around 24% of them present only once. The sample was also linked to a second study, of T cells of mothers and their children.

The sequencing input was blood. The receptor set was obtained from a boy between 10 and 17 years old in good health.

CDR3 residues: CASSYSSRGMSFF. The CDR3 DNA is TGTGCCAGCAGTTACTCGTCTCGGGGGATGTCTTTCTTT. This chain links TRBV6-5 with TRBJ1-1, with TRBD1 as a possible D gene (5 bases). Per germline, CDR1 MNHEY and CDR2 SVGAGI. Trimming cost V 0 bases and J 12 bases, with 14 bases left between them. The CDR3 extends over 13 amino acids.

The chain uses TRBV9 and TRBJ2-7; TRBD1 matches at 8 bases. Trimming removed 0 bases from V and 4 bases from J; junction bases left unmatched: 3. Germline loops: CDR1 SGDLS, CDR2 YYNGEE. This CDR3 comprises 14 residues. The CDR3 sequence: CASSVEDRAYEQYF. The CDR3 DNA sequence: TGTGCCAGCAGCGTAGAGGACAGGGCTTACGAGCAGTACTTC.

This sequence joins TRBV14 and TRBJ2-4; TRBD2 might be the D (5 bases). The CDR3 covers 16 residues. Trimming cost V 0 bases and J 3 bases, with 12 bases left between them. CDR1 and CDR2 from the germline V gene are SGHDN and FVKESK. The CDR3 coding sequence is TGTGCCAGCAGCCAAGATCTGAGGGTTGGCAAAAACATTCAGTACTTC. This encodes CASSQDLRVGKNIQYF.

This rearrangement joins TRBV11-2 to TRBJ2-5; 11 bases line up with TRBD2. CDR1 is SGHAT, CDR2 FQNNGV, per germline. This CDR3 has 16 residues. V lost 1 base, J lost 5 bases, and 6 bases stayed unmatched. The CDR3, as DNA: TGTGCCAGCAGCTTAGGTCATCGACTAGCGGGGGAGACCCAGTACTTC. It codes for CASSLGHRLAGETQYF.

V usage is TRBV12-3 or TRBV12-4 and J usage is TRBJ1-1; D is uncertain. V dropped 3 bases and J dropped 10 bases, with 12 bases sitting between them. The CDR3 has 12 amino acids. The CDR3 here is CASSFSRPPAFF. CDR3 in DNA: TGTGCCAGCAGTTTCTCAAGACCTCCAGCTTTCTTT.

This chain joins TRBV2 and TRBJ1-6, with 10 positions matching TRBD1. CDR3 length: 14 residues. Germline CDR1 is SNHLY and CDR2 is FYNNEI. Unmatched junction bases numbered 6, after V lost 9 bases and J lost 7 bases. CDR3 in DNA: TGTGCCAGTACGACGGGACAGGGGAATTCACCCCTCCACTTT. Translated: CASTTGQGNSPLHF.

This clonotype has only a few counts. CDR3 residues: CASSPREGAKQYF. DNA of the CDR3: TGTGCCAGCAGCCCTAGGGAGGGGGCGAAGCAGTACTTC. V usage is TRBV6-1 and J usage is TRBJ2-7; D possibly uses TRBD1 or TRBD2 (7 bases each). Between the trimmed V and J ends, which lost 6 bases and 8 bases, there was a span of 17 bases. The CDR3 is 13 residues long. Looked up from germline, CDR1 is MNHNS and CDR2 is SASEGT.

This clonotype was seen more than once but under ten times. The rearrangement joins TRBV14 to TRBJ2-1; 9 positions match TRBD2. Trimming removed 4 bases from V and 4 bases from J; junction bases left unmatched: 17. The CDR3 spans 19 residues. Germline V gives CDR1 SGHDN, CDR2 FVKESK. CDR3 DNA sequence: TGTGCCAGCAGCCGCCCAGAGCCGATAGCGGGGGAACCTTACAATGAGCAGTTCTTC. Translation gives CASSRPEPIAGEPYNEQFF.

This clonotype was picked up a small number of times. This rearrangement joins TRBV7-9 to TRBJ1-1; D ambiguous. The germline CDR1 and CDR2 sequences are SEHNR and FQNEAQ (reference sequence). V was cut by 8 bases and J by 1 base, with 11 bases left in between. The CDR3 is 13 amino acids. This chain's CDR3 is CASGPAGNTEAFF. The CDR3 DNA follows: TGTGCCAGCGGGCCTGCCGGGAACACTGAAGCTTTCTTT.

The chain uses TRBV6-2 or TRBV6-3 and TRBJ2-5; possible D gene TRBD2, 5 bases. Germline lookup yields CDR1 MNHEY and CDR2 SVGEGT. V was pared by 4 bases and J by 0 bases, with 15 bases between. The CDR3 consists of 16 residues. DNA of the CDR3: TGTGCCAGCAGTTCTGGGCTAGCTGCGTACCAAGAGACCCAGTACTTC. As protein: CASSSGLAAYQETQYF.